This T cell receptor (beta chain) was identified in a study of patients and donors after allogeneic stem cell transplantation. V gave up 5 bases and J gave up 4 bases, with 14 bases separating them. The CDR3 is made up of 15 amino acids. TCRdb re-called the RT-PCR reads with MiXCR, one entry per CDR3 protein. The repertoire holds hundreds of thousands of distinct CDR3 sequences, 13% to 15% seen once, with around a tenth in the top ten. The TCR sequence derives from a human donor who was either an allogeneic HSCT recipient or a stem cell or donor lymphocyte infusion donor (not recorded which). It is not recorded whose cells these are; they may come from a transplant donor. Source material: blood, either unsorted or a sorted T cell fraction (not recorded which). The V gene is TRBV12-3 or TRBV12-4, the J gene TRBJ1-4; the D is unclear. CDR3 DNA sequence: TGTGCCAGCAGTCCCTCGGACTCTTTTAATGAAAAACTGTTTTTT. Its protein is CASSPSDSFNEKLFF.